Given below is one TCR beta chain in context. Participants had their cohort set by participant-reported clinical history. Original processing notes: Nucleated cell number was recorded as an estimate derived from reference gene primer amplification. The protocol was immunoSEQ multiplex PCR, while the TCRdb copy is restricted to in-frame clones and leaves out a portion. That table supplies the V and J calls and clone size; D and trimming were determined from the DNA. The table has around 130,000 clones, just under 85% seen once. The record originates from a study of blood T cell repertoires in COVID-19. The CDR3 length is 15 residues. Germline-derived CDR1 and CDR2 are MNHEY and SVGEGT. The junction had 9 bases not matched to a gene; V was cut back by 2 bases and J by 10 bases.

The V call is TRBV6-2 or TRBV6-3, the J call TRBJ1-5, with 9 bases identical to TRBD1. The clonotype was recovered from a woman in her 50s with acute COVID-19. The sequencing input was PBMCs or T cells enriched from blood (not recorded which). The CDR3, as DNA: TGTGCCAGCAGTTACCCGGGACAGGGTAGCCAACCCCAGCATTTT. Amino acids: CASSYPGQGSQPQHF.